The 3 T cell receptor beta chains below come from one sample, sequenced in a study of cytomegalovirus exposure and HLA in healthy donors. PCR employed 60 Vbeta and 13 Jbeta primers. The assay was immunoSEQ multiplex PCR, and TCRdb's table has in-frame clones only and misses some. The sample has 150,000 or so clones. Sequenced material: PBMCs. The receptors were sampled from a woman aged 18-29 years in good health and CMV-seronegative.

The rearrangement uses TRBV19 and TRBJ2-5, with a possible D match to TRBD2 (5 bases). This CDR3 is 13 amino acids long. Germline V gene sequence: CDR1 LNHDA, CDR2 SQIVND (reference sequence). V was clipped by 6 bases and J by 4 bases, with 12 bases between them. The CDR3 nucleotides read TGTGCCAGTAGCGGGGTAGCTTTAGAGACCCAGTACTTC. Translation gives CASSGVALETQYF. Full variable domain (remainder filled in from reference TRBV19 and TRBJ2-5): DGGITQSPKYLFRKEGQNVTLSCEQNLNHDAMYWYRQDPGQGLRLIYYSQIVNDFQKGDIAEGYSVSREKKESFPLTVTSAQKNPTAFYLCASSGVALETQYFGPGTRLLVL.

The chain links TRBV5-1 to TRBJ2-7; no clear D gene. Trimming cost V 0 bases and J 0 bases, with 7 bases left between them. The CDR3 consists of 14 residues. Germline V CDR1 and CDR2: SGHRS, YFSETQ. CDR3 protein: CASSLAFGSYEQYF. CDR3 bases: TGCGCCAGCAGCTTGGCCTTCGGCTCCTACGAGCAGTACTTC.

The CDR3 nucleotides are TGTGCCAGTAGCTCCGCCGATGGGAGGGAAAAACTGTTTTTT. As protein: CASSSADGREKLFF. The gene calls are TRBV19 and TRBJ1-4, with D unclear. The CDR3 loop spans 14 amino acids. The V gene's germline CDR1 is LNHDA and CDR2 SQIVND (reference sequence). The V end lost 6 bases, the J end lost 8 bases, and 16 bases lay between the germline ends.